This T cell receptor (beta chain) was found in a study of Graves' ophthalmopathy and Graves' hyperthyroidism. Study observations and caveats: Prediction of ophthalmopathy progression reached 70.59% sensitivity and around 75% specificity.

This clonotype has at least ten counts. Its specificity is not known. RNA transcripts provided the template for amplifying TCR beta CDR3 regions. HTBI-primed RT-PCR formed the first round, and a multiplex PCR formed the second. TCRdb reanalysed the multiplex PCR reads using MiXCR and keeps one entry per CDR3 protein. The sample lists 740,000 or so distinct CDR3 sequences, roughly two fifths seen once, with less than 55% in the top ten. Among the exclusions were patients with other autoimmune diseases, uncontrolled infections, pregnancy or lactation. Diagnosis used clinical symptoms, serum thyroxine, TRAb, thyroid ultrasound and orbital computed tomography. V trimming: 2 bases; J trimming: 2 bases; junction bases outside the gene matches: 6. The CDR3 loop spans 16 amino acids. CDR1 and CDR2 (germline): SSHAT, FNYEAQ (reference sequence).

This clonotype originated in an adult man with Graves' ophthalmopathy. Sequences were obtained from peripheral blood. The V and J genes are TRBV7-7 and TRBJ2-5; 9 bases agree with TRBD2. In DNA, the CDR3 is TGTGCCAGCAGCTTAATAGCGGGAGCAAAGCAAGAGACCCAGTACTTC. It translates to CASSLIAGAKQETQYF.